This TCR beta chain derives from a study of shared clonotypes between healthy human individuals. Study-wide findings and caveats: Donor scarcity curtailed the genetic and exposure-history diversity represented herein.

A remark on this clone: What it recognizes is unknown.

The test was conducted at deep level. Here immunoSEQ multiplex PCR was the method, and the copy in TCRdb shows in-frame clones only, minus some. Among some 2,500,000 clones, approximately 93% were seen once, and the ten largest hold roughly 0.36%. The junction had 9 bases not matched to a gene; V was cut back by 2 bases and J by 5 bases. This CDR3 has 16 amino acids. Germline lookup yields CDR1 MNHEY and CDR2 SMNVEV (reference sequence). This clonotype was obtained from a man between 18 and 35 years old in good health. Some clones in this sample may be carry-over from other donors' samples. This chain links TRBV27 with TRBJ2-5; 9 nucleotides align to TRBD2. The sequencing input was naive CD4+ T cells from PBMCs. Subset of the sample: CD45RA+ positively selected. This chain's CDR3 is CASSLRFVSGSETQYF. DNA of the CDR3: TGTGCCAGCAGTTTAAGATTCGTTAGCGGGAGTGAGACCCAGTACTTC.